The sequence of this TCR beta chain was determined in a study of cytomegalovirus exposure and HLA in healthy donors. The study's findings and limits: The majority of TCR sequences were rare, yet some public TCRs appeared in many donors. In a later analysis, TCR beta V- and J-gene trimming was associated with a missense DCLRE1C variant. It was only CMV serostatus that was available as immune exposure information. A likely sequencing artifact accounted for one observed cluster of highly shared sequence variants.

As to this clone: The antigen is unknown.

Per germline, CDR1 SGHNT and CDR2 YYREEE (reference sequence). V dropped 1 base and J dropped 5 bases, with 9 bases sitting between them. The CDR3 is 13 residues long. PCR involved 60 Vbeta and 13 Jbeta primers. Generated by immunoSEQ multiplex PCR, the TCRdb table keeps only in-frame clones and is missing some. Of approximately 140,000 clones in the sample, around three quarters are singletons; the top ten hold around 1.8%. The material sequenced was PBMCs. The receptor was derived from a woman aged 45-60 years in good health and CMV-seronegative. The chain couples TRBV5-4 to TRBJ1-2; D is possibly TRBD1 (6 bases). CDR3 sequence reads: CASSLSGTYGYTF. CDR3 nucleotide sequence: TGTGCCAGCAGCTTGTCAGGGACATATGGCTACACCTTC.